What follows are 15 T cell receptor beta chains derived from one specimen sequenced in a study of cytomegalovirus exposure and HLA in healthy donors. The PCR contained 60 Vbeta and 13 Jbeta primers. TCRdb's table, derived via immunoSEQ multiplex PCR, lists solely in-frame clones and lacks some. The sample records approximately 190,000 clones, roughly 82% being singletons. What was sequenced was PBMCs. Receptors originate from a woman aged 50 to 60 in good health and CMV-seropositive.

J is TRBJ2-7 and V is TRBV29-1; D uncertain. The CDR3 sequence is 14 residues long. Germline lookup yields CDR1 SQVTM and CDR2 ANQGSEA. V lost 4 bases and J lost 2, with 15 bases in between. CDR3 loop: CSVGGETPTYEQYF. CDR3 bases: TGCAGCGTTGGAGGAGAAACTCCTACCTACGAGCAGTACTTC.

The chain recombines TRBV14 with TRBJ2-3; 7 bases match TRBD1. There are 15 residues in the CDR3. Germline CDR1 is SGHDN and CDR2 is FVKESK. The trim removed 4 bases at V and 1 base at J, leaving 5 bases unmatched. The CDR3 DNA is TGTGCCAGCAGCCCGGGACAGAGACGCACAGATACGCAGTATTTT. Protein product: CASSPGQRRTDTQYF. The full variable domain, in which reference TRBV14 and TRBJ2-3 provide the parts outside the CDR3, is EAGVTQFPSHSVIEKGQTVTLRCDPISGHDNLYWYRRVMGKEIKFLLHFVKESKQDESGMPNNRFLAERTGGTYSTLKVQPAELEDSGVYFCASSPGQRRTDTQYFGPGTRLTVL.

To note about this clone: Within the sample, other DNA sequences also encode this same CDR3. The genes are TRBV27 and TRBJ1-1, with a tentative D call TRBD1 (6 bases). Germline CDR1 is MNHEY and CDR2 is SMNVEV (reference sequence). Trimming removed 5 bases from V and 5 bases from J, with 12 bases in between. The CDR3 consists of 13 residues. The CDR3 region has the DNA TGTGCCAGCAGTCCCAGGGGTGGAACTGAAGCTTTCTTT. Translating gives CASSPRGGTEAFF.

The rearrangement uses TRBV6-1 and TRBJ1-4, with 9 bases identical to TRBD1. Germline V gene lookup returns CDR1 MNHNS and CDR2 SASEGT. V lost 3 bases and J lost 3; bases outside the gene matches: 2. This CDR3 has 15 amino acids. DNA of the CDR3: TGTGCCAGCAGTGATGGGGACAGGGCTAATGAAAAACTGTTTTTT. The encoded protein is CASSDGDRANEKLFF.

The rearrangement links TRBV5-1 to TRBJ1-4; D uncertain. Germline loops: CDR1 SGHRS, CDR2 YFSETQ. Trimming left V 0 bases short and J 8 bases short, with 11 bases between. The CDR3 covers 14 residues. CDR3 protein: CASSLGQRWEKLFF. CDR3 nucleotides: TGCGCCAGCAGCTTGGGGCAGAGGTGGGAAAAACTGTTTTTT.

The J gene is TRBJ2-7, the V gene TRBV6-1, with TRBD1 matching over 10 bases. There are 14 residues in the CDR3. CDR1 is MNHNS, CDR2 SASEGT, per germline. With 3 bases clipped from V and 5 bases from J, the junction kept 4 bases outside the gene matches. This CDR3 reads CASSDRDRGHEQYF. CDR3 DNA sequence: TGTGCCAGCAGTGACCGGGACAGGGGCCACGAGCAGTACTTC.

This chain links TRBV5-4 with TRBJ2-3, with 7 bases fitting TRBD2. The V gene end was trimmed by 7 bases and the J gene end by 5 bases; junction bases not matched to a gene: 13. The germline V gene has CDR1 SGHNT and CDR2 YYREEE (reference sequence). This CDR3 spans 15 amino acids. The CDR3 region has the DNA TGTGCCAGCGGGAGAGCGGGGAGCCTGGAAGATACGCAGTATTTT. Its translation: CASGRAGSLEDTQYF. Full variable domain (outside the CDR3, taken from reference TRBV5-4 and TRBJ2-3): ETGVTQSPTHLIKTRGQQVTLRCSSQSGHNTVSWYQQALGQGPQFIFQYYREEENGRGNFPPRFSGLQFPNYSSELNVNALELDDSALYLCASGRAGSLEDTQYFGPGTRLTVL.

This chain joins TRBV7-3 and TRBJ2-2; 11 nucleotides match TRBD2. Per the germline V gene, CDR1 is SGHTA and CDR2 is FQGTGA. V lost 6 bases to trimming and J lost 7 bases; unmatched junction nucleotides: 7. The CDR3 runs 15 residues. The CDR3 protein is CASSLTSGGGGELFF. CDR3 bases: TGTGCCAGCAGTCTAACTAGCGGGGGAGGCGGGGAGCTGTTTTTT. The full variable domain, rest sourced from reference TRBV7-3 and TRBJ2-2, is GAGVSQTPSNKVTEKGKYVELRCDPISGHTALYWYRQSLGQGPEFLIYFQGTGAADDSGLPNDRFFAVRPEGSVSTLKIQRTERGDSAVYLCASSLTSGGGGELFFGEGSRLTVL.

CDR3: CASSQGGGREEKLFF. The CDR3 nucleotides are TGCGCCAGCAGCCAAGGGGGGGGCCGGGAGGAAAAACTGTTTTTT. The V call is TRBV4-1, the J call TRBJ1-4; D is possibly TRBD1 (6 bases). The CDR3 spans 15 residues. Germline lookup yields CDR1 MGHRA and CDR2 YSYEKL. V gave up 1 base and J gave up 8 bases, with 14 bases separating them.

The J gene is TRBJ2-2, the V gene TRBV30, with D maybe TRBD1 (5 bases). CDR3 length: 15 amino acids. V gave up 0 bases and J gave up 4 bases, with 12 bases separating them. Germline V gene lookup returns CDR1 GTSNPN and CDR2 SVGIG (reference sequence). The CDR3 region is CAWSVRRGTTGELFF. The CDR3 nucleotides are TGTGCCTGGAGTGTACGTAGGGGAACCACCGGGGAGCTGTTTTTT.

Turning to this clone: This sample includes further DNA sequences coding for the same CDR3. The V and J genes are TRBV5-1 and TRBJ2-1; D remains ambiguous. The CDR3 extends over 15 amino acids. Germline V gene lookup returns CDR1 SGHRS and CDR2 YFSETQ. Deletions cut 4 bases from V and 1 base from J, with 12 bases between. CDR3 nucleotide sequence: TGCGCCAGCAGCCTGGTGGTACTATCCTACAATGAGCAGTTCTTC. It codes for CASSLVVLSYNEQFF.

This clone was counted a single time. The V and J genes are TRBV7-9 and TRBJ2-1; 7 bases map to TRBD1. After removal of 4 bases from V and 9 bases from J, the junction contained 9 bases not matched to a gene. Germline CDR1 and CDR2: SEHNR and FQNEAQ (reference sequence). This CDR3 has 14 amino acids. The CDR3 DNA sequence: TGTGCCAGCAGCTCCAGACAGGGTGGCGGTGAGCAGTTCTTC. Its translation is CASSSRQGGGEQFF.

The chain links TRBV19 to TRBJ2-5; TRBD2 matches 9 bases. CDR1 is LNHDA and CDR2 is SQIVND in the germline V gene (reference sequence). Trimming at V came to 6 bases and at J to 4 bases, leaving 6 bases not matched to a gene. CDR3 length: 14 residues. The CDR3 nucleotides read TGTGCCAGTAGCAAGCGGGGGGCGGGAGAGACCCAGTACTTC. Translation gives CASSKRGAGETQYF.

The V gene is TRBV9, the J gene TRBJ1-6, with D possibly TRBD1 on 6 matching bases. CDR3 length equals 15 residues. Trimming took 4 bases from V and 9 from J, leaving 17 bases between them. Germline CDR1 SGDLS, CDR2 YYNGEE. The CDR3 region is CASSIQDSFGSPLHF. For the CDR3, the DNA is TGTGCCAGCAGCATCCAGGACAGTTTCGGTTCACCCCTCCACTTT.

CDR3 DNA sequence: TGTGCCAGCAGCTTAGGGACTAGCGGGAGCTCCATATACAATGAGCAGTTCTTC. It translates to CASSLGTSGSSIYNEQFF. This chain links TRBV11-3 with TRBJ2-1; 13 nucleotides agree with TRBD2. The germline V gene has CDR1 SGHNT and CDR2 YENEEA. V was pared by 1 base and J by 4 bases, with 7 bases of the junction left unmatched. The CDR3 totals 18 residues.